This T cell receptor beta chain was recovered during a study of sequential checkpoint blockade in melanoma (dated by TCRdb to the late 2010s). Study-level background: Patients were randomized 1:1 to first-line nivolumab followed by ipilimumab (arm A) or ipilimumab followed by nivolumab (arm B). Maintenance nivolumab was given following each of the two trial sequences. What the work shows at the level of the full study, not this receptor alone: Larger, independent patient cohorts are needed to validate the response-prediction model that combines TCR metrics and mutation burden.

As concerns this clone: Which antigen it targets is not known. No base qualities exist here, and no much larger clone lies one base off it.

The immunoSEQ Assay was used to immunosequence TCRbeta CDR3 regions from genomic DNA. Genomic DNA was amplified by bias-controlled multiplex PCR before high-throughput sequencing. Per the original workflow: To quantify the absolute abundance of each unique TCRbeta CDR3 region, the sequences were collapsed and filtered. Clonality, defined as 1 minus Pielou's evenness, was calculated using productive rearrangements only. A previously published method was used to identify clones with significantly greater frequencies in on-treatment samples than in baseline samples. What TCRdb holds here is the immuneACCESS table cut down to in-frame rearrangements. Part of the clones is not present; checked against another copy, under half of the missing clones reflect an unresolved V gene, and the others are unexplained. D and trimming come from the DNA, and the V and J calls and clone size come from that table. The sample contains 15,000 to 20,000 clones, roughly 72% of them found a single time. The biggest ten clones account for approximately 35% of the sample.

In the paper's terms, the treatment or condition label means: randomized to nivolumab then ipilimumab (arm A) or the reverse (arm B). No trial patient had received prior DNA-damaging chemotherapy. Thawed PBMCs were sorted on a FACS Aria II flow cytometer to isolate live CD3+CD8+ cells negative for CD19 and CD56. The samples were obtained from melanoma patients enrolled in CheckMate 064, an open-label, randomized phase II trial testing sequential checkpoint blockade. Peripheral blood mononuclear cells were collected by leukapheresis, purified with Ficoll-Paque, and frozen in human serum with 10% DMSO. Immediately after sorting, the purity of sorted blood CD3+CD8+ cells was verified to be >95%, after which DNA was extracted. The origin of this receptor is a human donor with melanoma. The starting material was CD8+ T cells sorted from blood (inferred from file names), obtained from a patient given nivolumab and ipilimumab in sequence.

The CDR3 is CASSDGGRYEQYF. The DNA sequence is as follows: TGTGCCAGCAGTGACGGGGGGAGGTACGAGCAGTACTTC. The rearranged segments are TRBV6-1 and TRBJ2-7; TRBD2 fits 7 bases in the junction. Germline trimming: 3 bases from V, 4 bases from J; junction bases outside gene matches: 3. From the cysteine through the phenylalanine, the CDR3 covers 13 amino acids. Only the CDR3 portion is preserved as DNA: 39 bases, with reading frame beginning at the first base. CDR1 MNHNS and CDR2 SASEGT are derived from the germline V gene.